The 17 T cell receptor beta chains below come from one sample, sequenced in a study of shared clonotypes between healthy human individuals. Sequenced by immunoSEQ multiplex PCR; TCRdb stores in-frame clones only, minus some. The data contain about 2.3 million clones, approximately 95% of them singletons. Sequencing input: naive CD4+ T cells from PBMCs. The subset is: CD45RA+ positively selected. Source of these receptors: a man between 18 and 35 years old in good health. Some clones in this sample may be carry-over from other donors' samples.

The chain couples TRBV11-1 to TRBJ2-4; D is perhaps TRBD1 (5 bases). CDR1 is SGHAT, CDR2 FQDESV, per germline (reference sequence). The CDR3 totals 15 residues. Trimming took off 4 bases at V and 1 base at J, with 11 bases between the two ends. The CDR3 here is CASSYSTAAKNIQYF. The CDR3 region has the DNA TGTGCCAGCAGCTATTCGACAGCGGCCAAAAACATTCAGTACTTC.

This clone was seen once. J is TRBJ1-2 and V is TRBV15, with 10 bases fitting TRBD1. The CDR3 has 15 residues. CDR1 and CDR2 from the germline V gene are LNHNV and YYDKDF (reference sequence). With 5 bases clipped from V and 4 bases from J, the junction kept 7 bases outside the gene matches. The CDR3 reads CATSPRQGAGYGYTF. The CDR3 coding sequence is TGTGCCACCAGCCCCCGACAGGGGGCGGGCTATGGCTACACCTTC.

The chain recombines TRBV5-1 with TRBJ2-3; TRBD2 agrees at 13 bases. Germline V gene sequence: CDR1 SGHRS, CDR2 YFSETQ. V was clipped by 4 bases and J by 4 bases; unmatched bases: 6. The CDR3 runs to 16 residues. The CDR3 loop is CASSTGLAGSADTQYF. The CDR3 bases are TGCGCCAGCAGCACGGGACTAGCGGGGTCCGCAGATACGCAGTATTTT.

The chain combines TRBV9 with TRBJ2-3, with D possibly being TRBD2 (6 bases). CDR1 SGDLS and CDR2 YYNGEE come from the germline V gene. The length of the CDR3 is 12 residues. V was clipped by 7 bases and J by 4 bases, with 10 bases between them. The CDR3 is CASAGTPDTQYF. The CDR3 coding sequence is TGTGCCAGCGCAGGGACTCCAGATACGCAGTATTTT.

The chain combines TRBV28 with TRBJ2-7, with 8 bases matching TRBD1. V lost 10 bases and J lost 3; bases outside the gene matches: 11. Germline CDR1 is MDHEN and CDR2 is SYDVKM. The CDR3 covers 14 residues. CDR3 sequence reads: CATFRAGGRYEQYF. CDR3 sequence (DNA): TGTGCCACCTTTCGGGCAGGGGGCCGCTACGAGCAGTACTTC.

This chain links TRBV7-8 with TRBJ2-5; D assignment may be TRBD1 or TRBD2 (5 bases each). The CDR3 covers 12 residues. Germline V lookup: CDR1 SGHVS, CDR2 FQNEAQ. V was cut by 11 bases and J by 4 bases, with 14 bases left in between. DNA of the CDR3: TGTGCCTGCGGGCAGGGCGGAGAGACCCAGTACTTC. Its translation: CACGQGGETQYF.

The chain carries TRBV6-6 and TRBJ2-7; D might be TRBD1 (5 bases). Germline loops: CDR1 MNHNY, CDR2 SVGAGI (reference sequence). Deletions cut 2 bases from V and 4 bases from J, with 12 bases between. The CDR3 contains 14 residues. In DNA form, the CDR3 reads TGTGCCAGCAGTTACAATGCAGGGCCTTACGAGCAGTACTTC. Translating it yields CASSYNAGPYEQYF.

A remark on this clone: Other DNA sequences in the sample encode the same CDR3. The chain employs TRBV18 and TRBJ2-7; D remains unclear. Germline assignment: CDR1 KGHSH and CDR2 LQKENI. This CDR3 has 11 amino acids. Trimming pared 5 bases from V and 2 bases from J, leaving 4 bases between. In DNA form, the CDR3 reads TGTGCCAGCTCATCTGCCTACGAGCAGTACTTC. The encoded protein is CASSSAYEQYF.

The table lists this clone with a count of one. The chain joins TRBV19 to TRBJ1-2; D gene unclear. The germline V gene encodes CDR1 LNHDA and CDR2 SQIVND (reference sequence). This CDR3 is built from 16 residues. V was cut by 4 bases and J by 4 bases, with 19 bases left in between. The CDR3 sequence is CASSNSLQLSPYGYTF. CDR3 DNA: TGTGCCAGTAGTAACAGCCTCCAGTTATCCCCCTATGGCTACACCTTC.

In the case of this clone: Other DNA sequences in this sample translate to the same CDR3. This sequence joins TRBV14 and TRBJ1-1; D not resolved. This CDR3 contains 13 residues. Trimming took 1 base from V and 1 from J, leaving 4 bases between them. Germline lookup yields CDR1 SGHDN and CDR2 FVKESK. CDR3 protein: CASSQVRNTEAFF. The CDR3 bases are TGTGCCAGCAGCCAAGTTCGGAACACTGAAGCTTTCTTT.

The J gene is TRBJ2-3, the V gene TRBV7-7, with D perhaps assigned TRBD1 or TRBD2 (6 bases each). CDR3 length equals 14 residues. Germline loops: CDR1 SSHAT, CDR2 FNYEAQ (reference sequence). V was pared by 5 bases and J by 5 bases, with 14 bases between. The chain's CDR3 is CASSRDRGQDTQYF. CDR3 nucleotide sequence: TGTGCCAGCAGCCGGGACCGGGGGCAAGATACGCAGTATTTT. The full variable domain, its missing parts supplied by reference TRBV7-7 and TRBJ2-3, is GAGVSQSPRYKVTKRGQDVTLRCDPISSHATLYWYQQALGQGPEFLTYFNYEAQPDKSGLPSDRFSAERPEGSISTLTIQRTEQRDSAMYRCASSRDRGQDTQYFGPGTRLTVL.

The CDR3 region is CATRRQGAYETQYF. The CDR3 DNA follows: TGTGCCACCAGGCGACAGGGGGCATATGAGACCCAGTACTTC. V gene TRBV15 combines with J gene TRBJ2-5, with TRBD1 matching 10 bases. The CDR3 has 14 residues. J was trimmed by 5 bases and V by 6 bases; bases with no gene match: 6. Germline V gene data show CDR1 as LNHNV and CDR2 as YYDKDF (reference sequence).

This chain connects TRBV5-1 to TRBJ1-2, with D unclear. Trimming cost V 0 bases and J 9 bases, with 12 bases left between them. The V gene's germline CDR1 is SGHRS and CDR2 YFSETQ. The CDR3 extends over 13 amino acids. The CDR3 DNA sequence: TGCGCCAGCAGCTTGGGCCCCCTAGAGTGCTACACCTTC. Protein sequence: CASSLGPLECYTF.

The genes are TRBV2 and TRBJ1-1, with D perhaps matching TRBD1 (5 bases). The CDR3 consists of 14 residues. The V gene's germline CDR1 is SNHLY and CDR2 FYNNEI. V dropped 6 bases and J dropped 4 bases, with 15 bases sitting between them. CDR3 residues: CASRKTGTTTEAFF. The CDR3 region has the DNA TGTGCCAGCAGAAAAACCGGGACCACCACTGAAGCTTTCTTT.

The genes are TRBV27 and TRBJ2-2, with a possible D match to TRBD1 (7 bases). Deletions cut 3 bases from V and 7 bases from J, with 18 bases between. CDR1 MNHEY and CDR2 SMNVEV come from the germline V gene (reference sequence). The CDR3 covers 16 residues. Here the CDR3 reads CASSFSTGRTNGELFF. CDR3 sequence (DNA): TGTGCCAGCAGTTTTTCGACAGGGAGGACGAACGGGGAGCTGTTTTTT.

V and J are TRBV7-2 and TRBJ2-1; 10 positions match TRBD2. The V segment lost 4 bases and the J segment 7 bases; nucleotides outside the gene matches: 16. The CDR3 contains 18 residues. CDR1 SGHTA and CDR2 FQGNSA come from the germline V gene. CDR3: CASSSKPPLAGVVNEQFF. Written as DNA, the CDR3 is TGTGCCAGCAGCTCTAAACCCCCTCTAGCGGGAGTAGTAAATGAGCAGTTCTTC. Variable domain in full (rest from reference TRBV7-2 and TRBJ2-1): GAGVSQSPSNKVTEKGKDVELRCDPISGHTALYWYRQSLGQGLEFLIYFQGNSAPDKSGLPSDRFSAERTGGSVSTLTIQRTQQEDSAVYLCASSSKPPLAGVVNEQFFGPGTRLTVL.

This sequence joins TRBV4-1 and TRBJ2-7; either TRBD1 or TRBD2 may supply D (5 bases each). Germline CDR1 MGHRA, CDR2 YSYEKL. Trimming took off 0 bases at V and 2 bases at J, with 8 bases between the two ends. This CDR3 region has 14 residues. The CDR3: CASSQEWDAYEQYF. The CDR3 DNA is TGCGCCAGCAGCCAAGAATGGGACGCCTACGAGCAGTACTTC.